A selection of T cell receptor beta chains follows, all from one sample in a study of T cell changes during pregnancy in multiple sclerosis. Sequencing used immunoSEQ multiplex PCR; TCRdb keeps in-frame clones, though not all of them. The repertoire holds around 75,000 clones, more than 85% seen once, with 0.29% in the top ten. The sequencing used CD4+ T cells from peripheral blood mononuclear cells, collected in the third trimester of pregnancy. These TCRs come from a female donor in good health, enrolled as a control in a pregnancy study. CDR3s include the opening cysteine and the closing phenylalanine or tryptophan. The D gene is left open where the match is weak. The listing skips clone size in some rows; elsewhere it reads once, few, many or a size class.

>TRBV7-3|TRBD2|TRBJ2-7|-
CASSPGLAGRSLSYEQYF
TGTGCCAGCAGCCCGGGACTAGCGGGGAGGTCTCTCTCCTACGAGCAGTACTTC
>TRBV2|TRBD1|TRBJ2-3|-
CASGTGKLTDTQYF
TGTGCCAGCGGGACAGGGAAACTCACAGATACGCAGTATTTT
>TRBV9|TRBD2|TRBJ2-1|-
CASSASGGSYNEQFF
TGTGCCAGCAGCGCCAGCGGGGGCTCCTACAATGAGCAGTTCTTC
>TRBV4-2|TRBD1|TRBJ1-2|-
CASSQAGQGGDGYTF
TGTGCCAGCAGCCAGGCAGGACAGGGCGGTGATGGCTACACCTTC
>TRBV7-2|TRBD1|TRBJ1-5|-
CASSVRGDQPQHF
TGTGCCAGCAGCGTCAGGGGGGATCAGCCCCAGCATTTT
>TRBV9|-|TRBJ1-1|-
CASSVGRENTEAFF
TGTGCCAGCAGCGTCGGACGGGAGAACACTGAAGCTTTCTTT
>TRBV7-3|-|TRBJ2-3|-
CASSPLSTDTQYF
TGTGCCAGCAGCCCCCTTAGCACAGATACGCAGTATTTT
>TRBV9|TRBD2|TRBJ2-3|-
CASSASGGGTDTQYF
TGTGCCAGCAGCGCCAGCGGGGGCGGCACAGATACGCAGTATTTT
>TRBV2|TRBD2|TRBJ2-1|-
CASSELRGGLNEQFF
TGTGCCAGCAGTGAATTGCGGGGGGGCCTCAATGAGCAGTTCTTC
>TRBV6-5|TRBD1|TRBJ2-3|-
CASSPRQGKDTQYF
TGTGCCAGCAGTCCCCGACAGGGAAAAGATACGCAGTATTTT
>TRBV19|TRBD1|TRBJ1-5|-
CASSFSGQIISNQPQHF
TGTGCCAGTAGTTTTTCGGGACAGATAATTAGCAATCAGCCCCAGCATTTT
>TRBV6-1|TRBD1|TRBJ1-1|once
CASSFSTGGNTEAFF
TGTGCCAGCAGTTTTTCTACAGGGGGGAACACTGAAGCTTTCTTT
>TRBV4-1|-|TRBJ1-3|-
CASSQMGYREASGNTIYF
TGCGCCAGCAGCCAGATGGGCTACAGGGAAGCTTCGGGAAACACCATATATTTT
>TRBV15|TRBD1|TRBJ2-7|-
CATSPHPTGVGVGEQYF
TGTGCCACCAGCCCTCACCCTACAGGGGTCGGGGTTGGAGAGCAGTACTTC
>TRBV6-5|TRBD1|TRBJ1-2|-
CASSQGQGIYTF
TGTGCCAGCAGTCAGGGACAGGGCATCTACACCTTC
>TRBV19|-|TRBJ2-3|once
CASSTQGDTQYF
TGTGCCAGTAGTACCCAGGGAGATACGCAGTATTTT
>TRBV5-4|-|TRBJ2-7|-
CASSFYSGFYEQYF
TGTGCCAGCAGCTTTTATTCGGGTTTCTACGAGCAGTACTTC
>TRBV19|-|TRBJ2-1|-
CASTSRRGVGYNEQFF
TGTGCCAGTACCTCCCGCCGCGGGGTGGGCTACAATGAGCAGTTCTTC
>TRBV2|TRBD2|TRBJ2-1|-
CASSEYLAGAEQFF
TGTGCCAGCAGTGAATACCTAGCGGGGGCCGAGCAGTTCTTC
>TRBV11-2|TRBD1|TRBJ1-1|-
CASSLPLGTANTEAFF
TGTGCCAGCAGCTTACCCCTTGGGACAGCGAACACTGAAGCTTTCTTT
>TRBV11-3|TRBD1|TRBJ1-1|-
CASSLGLTGDTEAFF
TGTGCCAGCAGCTTAGGGCTGACAGGGGACACTGAAGCTTTCTTT
>TRBV9|-|TRBJ1-1|-
CASSVAAGDTEAFF
TGTGCCAGCAGCGTAGCAGCGGGGGACACTGAAGCTTTCTTT
>TRBV7-9|TRBD1|TRBJ1-1|-
CASSQSGGTEAFF
TGTGCCAGCAGCCAATCAGGGGGCACTGAAGCTTTCTTT
>TRBV9|TRBD2|TRBJ2-1|-
CASSGIGGNNNEQFF
TGTGCCAGCAGCGGGATCGGGGGGAACAACAATGAGCAGTTCTTC
>TRBV9|-|TRBJ1-2|-
CASSDRGGYGYTF
TGTGCCAGCAGCGACCGAGGAGGGTATGGCTACACCTTC
>TRBV7-9|TRBD2|TRBJ2-3|-
CASSLVAGSLAGADTQYF
TGTGCCAGCAGCTTAGTAGCGGGGTCATTAGCGGGGGCAGATACGCAGTATTTT
>TRBV10-3|-|TRBJ1-5|-
CAIGQGQRSNQPQHF
TGTGCCATCGGGCAGGGGCAAAGAAGCAATCAGCCCCAGCATTTT
>TRBV30|-|TRBJ2-7|once
CAFRVTDYEQYF
TGTGCCTTCAGGGTAACGGACTACGAGCAGTACTTC